This T cell receptor beta chain was obtained from a study of regulatory dendritic cells for organ transplantation. TCRdb's copy holds only in-frame clones and misses some; the assay was immunoSEQ multiplex PCR. The sample has some 12,000 clones; about 70% are singletons. This clone appeared once. The antigen remains undetermined. Sorted T cells were CFSE-labeled and cultured 4 to 5 days with allogeneic regulatory or mature dendritic cells at 1:10. The V segment lost 6 bases and the J segment 7 bases; nucleotides outside the gene matches: 12. The CDR3 is 15 residues long. Germline lookup yields CDR1 LNHDA and CDR2 SQIVND (reference sequence). General study findings and limits: Between individuals, the alloreactive memory CD8+ T cell pool differed considerably.

The chain combines TRBV19 with TRBJ2-7; 10 bases match TRBD1. The specimen was naive CD4+ T cells from blood cultured with regulatory dendritic cells. The subset was: CD45RA+ naive T cells. The clonotype comes from a human donor in good health. CDR3 region: CASSLGDRGHQEQYF. CDR3 DNA sequence: TGTGCCAGTAGCCTCGGGGACAGGGGCCACCAAGAGCAGTACTTC.